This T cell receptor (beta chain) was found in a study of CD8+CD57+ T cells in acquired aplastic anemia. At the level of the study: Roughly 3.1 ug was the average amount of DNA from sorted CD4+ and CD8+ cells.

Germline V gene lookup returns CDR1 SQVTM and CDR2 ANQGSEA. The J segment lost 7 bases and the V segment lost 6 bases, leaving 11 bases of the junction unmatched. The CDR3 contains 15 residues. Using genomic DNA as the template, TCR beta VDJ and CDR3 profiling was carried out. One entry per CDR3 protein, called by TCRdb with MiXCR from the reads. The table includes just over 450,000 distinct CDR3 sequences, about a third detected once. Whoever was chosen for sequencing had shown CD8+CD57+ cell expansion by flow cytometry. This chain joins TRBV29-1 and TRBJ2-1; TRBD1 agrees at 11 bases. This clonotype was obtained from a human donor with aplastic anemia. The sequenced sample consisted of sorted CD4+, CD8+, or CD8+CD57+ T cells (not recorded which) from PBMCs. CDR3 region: CSVGRTGGAGNEQFF. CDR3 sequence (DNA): TGCAGCGTAGGCCGGACAGGGGGCGCGGGAAATGAGCAGTTCTTC.